This TCR beta chain was profiled in a study of PD-1 blockade in classical Hodgkin lymphoma. Each patient relapsed following autologous stem cell transplantation, and prior brentuximab vedotin exposure differed. Best response was recorded as complete response, partial response or progressive disease. Turning to this clone: Its specificity is not known.

CDR1 and CDR2 (germline): KGHSY, FQNENV. CDR3 size: 15 residues. The V and J ends lost 4 bases and 2 bases respectively, with 9 bases between them. Overall study results and limits: When set against healthy donors, newly diagnosed patients were reported to show lower baseline TCR diversity. Whereas CD4+ TCR diversity had risen significantly by C4D1, CD8+ TCR diversity had not.

Profiled with immunoSEQ multiplex PCR; TCRdb holds only in-frame clones, not every one. Found here are fewer than 25,000 clones, 60% to 80% of them singletons; the top ten hold around 6.5%. This clonotype originated in a human donor with classical Hodgkin lymphoma. This chain links TRBV16 with TRBJ1-6; D possibly corresponds to TRBD1 (5 bases). The material sequenced was peripheral blood mononuclear cells (PBMCs), taken at baseline. CDR3 bases: TGTGCCAGCAGCCCTCAAGGGGCCTATAATTCACCCCTCCACTTT. This codes for CASSPQGAYNSPLHF.